This T cell receptor beta chain was sequenced in a study of cytomegalovirus exposure and HLA in healthy donors. Study conclusions and caveats: The likely origin of a cluster of highly shared sequence variants was a sequencing artifact. A classifier reportedly called cytomegalovirus status with high sensitivity and specificity. The study listed roughly 160 cytomegalovirus-associated TCR beta chains. In a later analysis, specific HLA alleles were associated with approximately 16,000 TCR beta sequences at a 0.05 false discovery rate.

Primers included in the PCR were 60 Vbeta and 13 Jbeta primers. Clones were sequenced by immunoSEQ multiplex PCR, and TCRdb holds only the in-frame ones, with some missing. The table records some 140,000 clones, over 60% of them present only once. This clone has more than one count but fewer than ten. Its antigen is unidentified. The CDR3 covers 12 residues. Trimming took 3 bases from V and 4 from J, leaving 9 bases between them. Germline V lookup: CDR1 SQVTM, CDR2 ANQGSEA. V is TRBV29-1 and J is TRBJ1-1, with D uncertain. Source material: PBMCs. This clonotype was obtained from a man between 40 and 49 years old in good health and CMV-seronegative. The CDR3 sequence is CSVDSPVTEAFF. Written as DNA, the CDR3 is TGCAGCGTTGATAGCCCGGTCACTGAAGCTTTCTTT.